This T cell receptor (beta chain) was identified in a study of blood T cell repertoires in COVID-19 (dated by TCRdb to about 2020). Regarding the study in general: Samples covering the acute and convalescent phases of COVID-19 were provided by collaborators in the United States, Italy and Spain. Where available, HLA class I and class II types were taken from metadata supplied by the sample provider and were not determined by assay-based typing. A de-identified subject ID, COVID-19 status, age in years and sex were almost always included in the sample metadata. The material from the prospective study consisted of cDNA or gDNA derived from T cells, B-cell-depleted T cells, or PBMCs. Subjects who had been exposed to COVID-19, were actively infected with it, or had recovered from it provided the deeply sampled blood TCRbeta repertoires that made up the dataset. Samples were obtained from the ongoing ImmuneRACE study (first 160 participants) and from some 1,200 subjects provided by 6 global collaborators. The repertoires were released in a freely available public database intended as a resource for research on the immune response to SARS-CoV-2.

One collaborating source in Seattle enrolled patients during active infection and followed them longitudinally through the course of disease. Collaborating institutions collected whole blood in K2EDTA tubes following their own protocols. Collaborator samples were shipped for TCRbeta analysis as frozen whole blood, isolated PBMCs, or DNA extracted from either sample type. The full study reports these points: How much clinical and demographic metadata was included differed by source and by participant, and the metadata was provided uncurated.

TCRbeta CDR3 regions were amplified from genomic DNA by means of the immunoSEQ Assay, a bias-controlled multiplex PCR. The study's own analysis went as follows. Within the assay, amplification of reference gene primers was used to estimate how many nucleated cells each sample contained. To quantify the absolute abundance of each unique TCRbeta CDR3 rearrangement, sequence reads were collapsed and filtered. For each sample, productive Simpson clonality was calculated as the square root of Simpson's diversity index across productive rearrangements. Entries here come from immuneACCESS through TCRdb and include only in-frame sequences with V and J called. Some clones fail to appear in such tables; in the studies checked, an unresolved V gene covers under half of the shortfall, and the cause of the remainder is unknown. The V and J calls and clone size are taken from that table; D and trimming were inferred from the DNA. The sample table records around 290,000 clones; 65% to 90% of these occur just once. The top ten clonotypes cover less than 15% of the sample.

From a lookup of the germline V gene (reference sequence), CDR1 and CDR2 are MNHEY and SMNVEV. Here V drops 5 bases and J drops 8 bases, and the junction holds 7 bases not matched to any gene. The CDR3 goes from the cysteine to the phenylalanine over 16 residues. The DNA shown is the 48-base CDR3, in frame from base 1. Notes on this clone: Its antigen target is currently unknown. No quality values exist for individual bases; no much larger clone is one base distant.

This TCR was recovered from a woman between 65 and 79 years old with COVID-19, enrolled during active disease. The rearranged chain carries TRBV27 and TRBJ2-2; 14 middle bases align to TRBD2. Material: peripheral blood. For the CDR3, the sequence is CASSRTSGGNWGELFF. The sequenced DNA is TGTGCCAGCAGTAGGACTAGCGGGGGGAATTGGGGGGAGCTGTTTTTT.